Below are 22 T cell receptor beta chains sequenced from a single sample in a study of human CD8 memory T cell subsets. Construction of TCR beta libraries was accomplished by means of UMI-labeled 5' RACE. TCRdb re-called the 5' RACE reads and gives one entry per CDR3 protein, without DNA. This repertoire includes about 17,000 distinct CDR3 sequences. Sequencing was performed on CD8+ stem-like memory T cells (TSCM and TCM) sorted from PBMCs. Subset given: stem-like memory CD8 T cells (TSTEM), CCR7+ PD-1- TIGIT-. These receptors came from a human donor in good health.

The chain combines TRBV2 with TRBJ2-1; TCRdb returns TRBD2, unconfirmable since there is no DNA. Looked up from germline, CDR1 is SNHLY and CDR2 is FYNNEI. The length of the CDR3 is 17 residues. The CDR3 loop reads CASSSRIPSGIYNEQFF.

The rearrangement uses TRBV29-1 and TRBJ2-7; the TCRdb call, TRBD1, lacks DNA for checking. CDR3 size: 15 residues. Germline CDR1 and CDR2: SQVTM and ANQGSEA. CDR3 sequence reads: CSVEDGGSGVGEQYF.

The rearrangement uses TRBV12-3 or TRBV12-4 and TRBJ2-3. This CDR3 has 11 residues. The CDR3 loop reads CASGGTDTQYF.

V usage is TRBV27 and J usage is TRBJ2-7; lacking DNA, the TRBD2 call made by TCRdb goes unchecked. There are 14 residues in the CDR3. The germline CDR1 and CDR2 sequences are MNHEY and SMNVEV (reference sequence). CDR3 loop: CASSLRLAGGEQYF.

CDR3 in amino acids: CASSPGDEQYF. The chain is built from TRBV7-2 and TRBJ2-7; the TRBD1 assignment by TCRdb is unverifiable without DNA. The CDR3 is 11 amino acids. From germline, CDR1 is SGHTA and CDR2 FQGNSA.

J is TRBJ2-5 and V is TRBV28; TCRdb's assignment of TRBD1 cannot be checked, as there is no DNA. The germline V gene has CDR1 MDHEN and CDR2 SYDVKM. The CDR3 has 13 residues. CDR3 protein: CASSPPGGETQYF. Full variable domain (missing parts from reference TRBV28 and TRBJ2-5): DVKVTQSSRYLVKRTGEKVFLECVQDMDHENMFWYRQDPGLGLRLIYFSYDVKMKEKGDIPEGYSVSREKKERFSLILESASTNQTSMYLCASSPPGGETQYFGPGTRLLVL.

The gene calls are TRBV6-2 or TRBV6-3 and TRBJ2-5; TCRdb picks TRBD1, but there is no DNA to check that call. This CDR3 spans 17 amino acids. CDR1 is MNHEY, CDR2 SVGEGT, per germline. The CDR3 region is CASSYAGLPPVGETQYF.

The CDR3 spells CASSQEGTSRYEQYF. The chain couples TRBV4-2 to TRBJ2-7; the TCRdb D gene call, TRBD2, has no DNA to confirm it. The germline V gene has CDR1 LGHNA and CDR2 YNFKEQ. This CDR3 has 15 residues.

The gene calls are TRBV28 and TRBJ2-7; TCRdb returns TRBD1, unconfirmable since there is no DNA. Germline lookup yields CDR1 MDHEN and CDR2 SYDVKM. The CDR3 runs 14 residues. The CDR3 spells CASSPTGGDGEQYF. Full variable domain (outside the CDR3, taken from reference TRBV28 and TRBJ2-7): DVKVTQSSRYLVKRTGEKVFLECVQDMDHENMFWYRQDPGLGLRLIYFSYDVKMKEKGDIPEGYSVSREKKERFSLILESASTNQTSMYLCASSPTGGDGEQYFGPGTRLTVT.

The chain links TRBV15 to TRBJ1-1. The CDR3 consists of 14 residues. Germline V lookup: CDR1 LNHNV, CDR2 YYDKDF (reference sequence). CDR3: CATSSLSGNTEAFF. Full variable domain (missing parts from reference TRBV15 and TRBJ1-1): DAMVIQNPRYQVTQFGKPVTLSCSQTLNHNVMYWYQQKSSQAPKLLFHYYDKDFNNEADTPDNFQSRRPNTSFCFLDIRSPGLGDTAMYLCATSSLSGNTEAFFGQGTRLTVV.

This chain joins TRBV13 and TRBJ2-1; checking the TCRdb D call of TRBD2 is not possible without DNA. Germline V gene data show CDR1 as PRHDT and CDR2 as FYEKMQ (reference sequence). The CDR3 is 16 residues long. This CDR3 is CASSAGLWVGTHEQFF.

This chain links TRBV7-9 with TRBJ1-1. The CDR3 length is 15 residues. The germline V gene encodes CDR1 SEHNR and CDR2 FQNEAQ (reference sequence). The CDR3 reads CASSPLTGRNTEAFF.

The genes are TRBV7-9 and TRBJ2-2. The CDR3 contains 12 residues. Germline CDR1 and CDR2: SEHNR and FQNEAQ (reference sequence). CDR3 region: CAYTAETGELFF.

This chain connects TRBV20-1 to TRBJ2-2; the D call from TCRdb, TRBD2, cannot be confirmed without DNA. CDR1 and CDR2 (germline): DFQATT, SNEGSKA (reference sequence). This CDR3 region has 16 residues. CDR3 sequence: CSASPWEAGDTGELFF.

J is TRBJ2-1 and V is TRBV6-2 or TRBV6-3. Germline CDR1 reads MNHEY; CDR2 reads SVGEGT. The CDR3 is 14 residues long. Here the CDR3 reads CASSYPGRHNEQFF.

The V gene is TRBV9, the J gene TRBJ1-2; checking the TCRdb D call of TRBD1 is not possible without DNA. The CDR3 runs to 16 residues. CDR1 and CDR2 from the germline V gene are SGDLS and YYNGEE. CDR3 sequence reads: CASSPPRDRGDYGYTF.

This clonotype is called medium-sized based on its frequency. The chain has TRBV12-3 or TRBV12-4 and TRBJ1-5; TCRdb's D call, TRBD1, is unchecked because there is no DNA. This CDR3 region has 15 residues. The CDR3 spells CASSLGQISNQPQHF.

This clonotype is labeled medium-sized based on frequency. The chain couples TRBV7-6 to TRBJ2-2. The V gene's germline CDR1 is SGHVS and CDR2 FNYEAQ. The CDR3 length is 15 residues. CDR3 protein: CASSLSGSNTGELFF.

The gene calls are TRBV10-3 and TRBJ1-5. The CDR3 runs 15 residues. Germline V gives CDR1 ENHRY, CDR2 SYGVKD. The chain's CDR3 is CAISESGNSNQPQHF.

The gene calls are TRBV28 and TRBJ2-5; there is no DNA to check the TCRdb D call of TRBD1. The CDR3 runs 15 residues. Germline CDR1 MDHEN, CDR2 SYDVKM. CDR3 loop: CASSNRDSYQETQYF.

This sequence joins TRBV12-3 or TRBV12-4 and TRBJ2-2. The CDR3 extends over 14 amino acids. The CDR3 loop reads CASSSPSNTGELFF.

This chain's CDR3 is CASTGGGYEQYF. The chain couples TRBV6-5 to TRBJ2-7; there is no DNA to check the TCRdb D call of TRBD1. CDR3 length equals 12 residues. The germline CDR1 and CDR2 sequences are MNHEY and SVGAGI.